The source of this T cell receptor (beta chain) is a study of blood T cells in healthy people across ages (dated by TCRdb to 2015 to 2017). Context from the whole study: Template switching captured roughly one uniquely barcoded TCR beta cDNA molecule per two T cells in model experiments. Age-related changes in TCR beta repertoire diversity were measured in the study by deep sequencing normalized with unique cDNA molecular identifiers. Donors were grouped into four age groups: young (average roughly 15 years), middle-aged (about 40), aged (62) and long-lived (about 90). To avoid experimental bias, donors of different ages were distributed randomly across sequencing lanes. The study analyzed two additional independent replicas of 1 million unique cDNA reads from the same blood draw for two donors, one aged 18 to 29 and one aged 80 or older. Here is what the overall study found, with its caveats: There was a strong correlation between observed TCR beta diversity and the percentage of naive T cells measured by flow cytometry. Observed TCR beta diversity per million T cells fell roughly linearly with age, and a significant reduction was already apparent by age around 40. The long-lived group showed more naive CD4+ T cells, fewer expanded clones and increased TCR diversity than the aged group, suggesting age selection. Bulk unsorted PBMC profiling prevented conclusive comparison of naive and antigen-experienced compartments. Donor CMV infection status was unknown, potentially confounding age-related changes in expanded clonotypes. Total diversity estimates from one million sequenced T cells were considered lower bounds and underestimates.

V trim: 4 bases; J trim: 9 bases; unmatched bases: 7. The germline V gene specifies SGHRS as CDR1 and YFSETQ as CDR2. The CDR3 runs 13 amino acids, cysteine and phenylalanine included. The DNA shown is the 39-base CDR3, in frame from base 1. Donors were a few dozen systemically healthy Caucasian individuals from Russia aged roughly 6 to 95 years. Each donor gave 8 to 10 milliliters of peripheral blood, collected into EDTA-treated Vacutainer tubes. Ficoll-Paque density-gradient centrifugation was used to isolate PBMCs, with at least 7 million per sample. Total RNA was extracted from PBMCs with Trizol reagent, with at least 5 micrograms obtained per sample. Naive CD45RAhigh/CD27high T cell percentages were measured by flow cytometry on a PBMC aliquot from every donor. The receptor library was made with 5' RACE. The sequencer was an Illumina HiSeq 2500. A second PCR of roughly 7 to 12 cycles was run with a J-beta primer mix and a sample-barcoded 5' primer. A template-switch 5' adaptor carrying 12 random nucleotides introduced a unique molecular identifier onto each TCR beta cDNA molecule. At least 2.5 million CDR3-containing paired-end reads were obtained from each sample. First-strand cDNA synthesis was performed from all RNA using the Mint cDNA synthesis kit, with priming by a TRBC-specific oligonucleotide. After uracil-DNA glycosylase treatment, a first 18-cycle PCR used universal primers M1SS and BC2_uni_R on all cDNA. Regarding the original processing steps: For normalization, 1 million high-quality reads were randomly selected from each sample, with every read carrying a distinct molecular identifier. Reads sharing molecular identifiers were discarded rather than binned into consensus sequences. CDR3 identification, clonotype clustering and error correction used MiTCR with a Q25 quality threshold and the strictest error-elimination algorithm. Lower-bound total TCR beta diversity was estimated with a nonparametric unseen species model using Euler transformation. TCRdb reanalyzed the raw reads on its own, using fastp at Q25 for trimming and MiXCR for clone calling, and kept in-frame beta chains. Merged by CDR3 protein, the rows form single entries marked with the most common genes and DNA. The V and J calls were determined by TCRdb, not by the authors. The sample table contains around 1,500,000 distinct CDR3 sequences; only one count was recorded for about 28% of them. Over 7% of the sample is in the top ten clones.

With regard to this clonotype: Its antigen remains unidentified. Base qualities are missing; no much larger clone stands one base away.

This TCR was sampled from a woman aged 25 to 45 in good health. Material for sequencing was blood. The V gene is TRBV5-1 and the J gene is TRBJ2-1, and 7 bases in between align with TRBD1. The nucleotide sequence reads TGCGCCAGCAGCCCACAGGGGAGTGGTGAGCAGTTCTTC. It codes for CASSPQGSGEQFF.